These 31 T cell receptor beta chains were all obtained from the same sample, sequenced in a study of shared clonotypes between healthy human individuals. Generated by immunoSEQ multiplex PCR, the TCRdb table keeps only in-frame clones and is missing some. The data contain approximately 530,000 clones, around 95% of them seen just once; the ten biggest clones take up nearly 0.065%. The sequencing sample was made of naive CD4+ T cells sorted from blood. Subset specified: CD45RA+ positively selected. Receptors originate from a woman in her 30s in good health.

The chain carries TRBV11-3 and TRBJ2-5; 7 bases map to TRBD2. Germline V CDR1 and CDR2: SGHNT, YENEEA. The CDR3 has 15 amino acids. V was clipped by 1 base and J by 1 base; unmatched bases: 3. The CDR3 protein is CASSLGRGGQETQYF. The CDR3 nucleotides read TGTGCCAGCAGCTTAGGCCGCGGGGGCCAAGAGACCCAGTACTTC.

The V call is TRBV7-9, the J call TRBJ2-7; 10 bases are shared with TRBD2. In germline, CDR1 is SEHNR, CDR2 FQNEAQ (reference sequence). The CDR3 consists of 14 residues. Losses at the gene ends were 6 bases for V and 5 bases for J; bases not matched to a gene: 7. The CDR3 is CASRSLAGVHEQYF. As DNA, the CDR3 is TGTGCCAGCAGATCCCTAGCGGGAGTACACGAGCAGTACTTC.

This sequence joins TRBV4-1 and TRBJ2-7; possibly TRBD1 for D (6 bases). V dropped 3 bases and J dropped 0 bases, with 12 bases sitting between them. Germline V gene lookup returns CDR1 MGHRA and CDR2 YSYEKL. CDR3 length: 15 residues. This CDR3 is CASSHGTLGSYEQYF. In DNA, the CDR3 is TGCGCCAGCAGCCACGGGACACTGGGCTCCTACGAGCAGTACTTC.

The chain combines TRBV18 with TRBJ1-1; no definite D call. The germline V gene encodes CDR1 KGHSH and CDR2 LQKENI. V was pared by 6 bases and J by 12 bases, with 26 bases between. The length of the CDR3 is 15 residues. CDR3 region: CASSPDQQVTAGTFF. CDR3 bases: TGTGCCAGCTCCCCGGATCAGCAAGTAACTGCTGGGACTTTCTTT.

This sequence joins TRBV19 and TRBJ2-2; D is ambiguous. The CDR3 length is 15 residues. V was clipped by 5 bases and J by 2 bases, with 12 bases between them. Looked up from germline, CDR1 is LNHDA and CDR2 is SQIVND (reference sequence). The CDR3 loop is CASSRQSLNTGELFF. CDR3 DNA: TGTGCCAGTAGTCGCCAGTCCCTTAACACCGGGGAGCTGTTTTTT.

The chain's CDR3 is CASSLLAGVQTQYF. Here the CDR3 DNA reads TGTGCCAGCAGTTTATTGGCAGGGGTCCAGACCCAGTACTTC. The chain recombines TRBV28 with TRBJ2-5; D perhaps matches TRBD1 (6 bases). The germline V gene has CDR1 MDHEN and CDR2 SYDVKM. The CDR3 totals 14 residues. Between the trimmed V and J ends, which lost 1 base and 6 bases, there was a span of 12 bases. The whole variable domain, filled in from reference TRBV28 and TRBJ2-5, reads DVKVTQSSRYLVKRTGEKVFLECVQDMDHENMFWYRQDPGLGLRLIYFSYDVKMKEKGDIPEGYSVSREKKERFSLILESASTNQTSMYLCASSLLAGVQTQYFGPGTRLLVL.

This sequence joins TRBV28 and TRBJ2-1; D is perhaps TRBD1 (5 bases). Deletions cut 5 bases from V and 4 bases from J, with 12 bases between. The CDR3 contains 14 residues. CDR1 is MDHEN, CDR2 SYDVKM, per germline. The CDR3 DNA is TGTGCCAGCAGTGCGCTGACAGATTACAATGAGCAGTTCTTC. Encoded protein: CASSALTDYNEQFF.

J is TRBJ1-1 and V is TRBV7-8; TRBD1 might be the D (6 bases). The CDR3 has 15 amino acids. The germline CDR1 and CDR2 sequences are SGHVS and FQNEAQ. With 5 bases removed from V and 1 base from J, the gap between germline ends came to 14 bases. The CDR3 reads CASSPGEIRNTEAFF. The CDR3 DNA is TGTGCCAGCAGCCCAGGGGAGATAAGGAACACTGAAGCTTTCTTT.

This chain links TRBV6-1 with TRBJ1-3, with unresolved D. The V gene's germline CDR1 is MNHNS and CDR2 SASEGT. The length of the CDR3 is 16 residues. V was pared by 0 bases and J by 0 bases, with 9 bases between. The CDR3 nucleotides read TGTGCCAGCAGTGAAGCGGGAACAGTCTCTGGAAACACCATATATTTT. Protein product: CASSEAGTVSGNTIYF.

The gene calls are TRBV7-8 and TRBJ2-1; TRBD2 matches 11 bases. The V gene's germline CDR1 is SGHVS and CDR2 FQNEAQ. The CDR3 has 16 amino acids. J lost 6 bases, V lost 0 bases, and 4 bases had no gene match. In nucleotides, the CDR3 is TGTGCCAGCAGCTTAGCGCGTAGCGGGAGGGGCAATGAGCAGTTCTTC. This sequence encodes CASSLARSGRGNEQFF.

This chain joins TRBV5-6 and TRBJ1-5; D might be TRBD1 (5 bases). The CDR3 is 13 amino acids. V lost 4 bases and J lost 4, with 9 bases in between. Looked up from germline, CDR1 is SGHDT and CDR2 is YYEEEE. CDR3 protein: CASSTDRNQPQHF. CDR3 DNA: TGTGCCAGCAGCACCGACAGAAATCAGCCCCAGCATTTT.

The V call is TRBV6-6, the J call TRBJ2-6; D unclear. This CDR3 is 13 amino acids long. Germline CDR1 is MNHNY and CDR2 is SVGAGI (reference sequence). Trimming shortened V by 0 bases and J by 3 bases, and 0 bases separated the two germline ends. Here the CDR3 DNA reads TGTGCCAGCAGTTACTCTGGGGCCAACGTCCTGACTTTC. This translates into CASSYSGANVLTF.

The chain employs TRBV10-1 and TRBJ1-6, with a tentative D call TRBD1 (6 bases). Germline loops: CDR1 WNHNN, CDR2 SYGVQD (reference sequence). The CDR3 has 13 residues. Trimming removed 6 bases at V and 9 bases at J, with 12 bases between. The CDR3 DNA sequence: TGCGCCAGCAGCCGGGACAACGGTTCACCCCTCCACTTT. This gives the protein CASSRDNGSPLHF.

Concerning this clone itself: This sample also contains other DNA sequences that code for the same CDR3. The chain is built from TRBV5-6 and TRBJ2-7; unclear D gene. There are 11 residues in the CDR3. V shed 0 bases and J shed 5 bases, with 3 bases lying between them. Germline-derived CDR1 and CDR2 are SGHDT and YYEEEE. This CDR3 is CASSLADEQYF. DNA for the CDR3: TGTGCCAGCAGCTTGGCGGACGAGCAGTACTTC.

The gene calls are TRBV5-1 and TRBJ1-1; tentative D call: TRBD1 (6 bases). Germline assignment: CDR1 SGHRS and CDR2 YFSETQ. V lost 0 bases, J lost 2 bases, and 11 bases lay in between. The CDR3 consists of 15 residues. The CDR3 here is CASSLEGGSNTEAFF. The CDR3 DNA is TGCGCCAGCAGCTTGGAAGGGGGGTCCAACACTGAAGCTTTCTTT.

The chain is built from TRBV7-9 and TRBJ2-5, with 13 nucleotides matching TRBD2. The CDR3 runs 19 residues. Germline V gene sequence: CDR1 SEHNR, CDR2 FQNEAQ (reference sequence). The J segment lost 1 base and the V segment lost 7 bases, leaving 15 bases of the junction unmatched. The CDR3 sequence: CASTPSRTSGRGGQETQYF. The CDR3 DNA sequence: TGTGCCAGCACCCCCTCGAGGACTAGCGGGAGAGGGGGCCAAGAGACCCAGTACTTC.

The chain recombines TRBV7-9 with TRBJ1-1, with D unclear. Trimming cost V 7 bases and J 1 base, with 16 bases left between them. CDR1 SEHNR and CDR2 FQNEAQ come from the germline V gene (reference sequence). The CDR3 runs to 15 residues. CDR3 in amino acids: CASTTPGVTNTEAFF. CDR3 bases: TGTGCCAGCACCACACCCGGGGTCACGAACACTGAAGCTTTCTTT. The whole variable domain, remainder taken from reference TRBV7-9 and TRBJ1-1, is DTGVSQNPRHKITKRGQNVTFRCDPISEHNRLYWYRQTLGQGPEFLTYFQNEAQLEKSRLLSDRFSAERPKGSFSTLEIQRTEQGDSAMYLCASTTPGVTNTEAFFGQGTRLTVV.

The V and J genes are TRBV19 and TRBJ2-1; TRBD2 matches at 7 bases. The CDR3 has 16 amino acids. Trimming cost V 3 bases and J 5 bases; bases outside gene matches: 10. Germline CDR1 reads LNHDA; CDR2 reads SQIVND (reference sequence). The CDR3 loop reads CASSISSGLLNNEQFF. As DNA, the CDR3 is TGTGCCAGTAGTATTTCTAGCGGCCTTTTAAACAATGAGCAGTTCTTC.

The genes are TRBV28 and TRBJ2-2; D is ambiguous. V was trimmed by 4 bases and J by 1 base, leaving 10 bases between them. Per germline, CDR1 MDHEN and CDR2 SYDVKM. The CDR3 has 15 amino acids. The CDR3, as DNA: TGTGCCAGCAGTTACCGGACCGGGAACACCGGGGAGCTGTTTTTT. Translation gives CASSYRTGNTGELFF.

As DNA, the CDR3 is TGTGCCAGCAGTACCCGGGACAGGGATTTACACAATGAGCAGTTCTTC. Encoded protein: CASSTRDRDLHNEQFF. J is TRBJ2-1 and V is TRBV28; 9 nucleotides match TRBD1. This CDR3 region has 16 residues. The germline V gene encodes CDR1 MDHEN and CDR2 SYDVKM. J gave up 5 bases and V 5 bases, and 10 bases lay outside the gene matches.

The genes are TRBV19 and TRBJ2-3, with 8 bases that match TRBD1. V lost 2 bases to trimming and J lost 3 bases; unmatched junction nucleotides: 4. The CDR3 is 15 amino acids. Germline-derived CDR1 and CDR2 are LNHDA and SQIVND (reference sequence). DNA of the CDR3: TGTGCCAGTAGTATATCACACAGGGGGACAGATACGCAGTATTTT. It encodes CASSISHRGTDTQYF.

The CDR3: CASSADRPERLTEAFF. For the CDR3, the DNA is TGTGCCAGCAGTGCAGACAGGCCGGAGCGTTTAACTGAAGCTTTCTTT. The chain couples TRBV27 to TRBJ1-1; a weak D match, TRBD1 (6 bases). CDR1 is MNHEY and CDR2 is SMNVEV in the germline V gene (reference sequence). The germline V and J ends were trimmed by 5 bases and 5 bases, with 21 bases remaining between them. CDR3 size: 16 residues.

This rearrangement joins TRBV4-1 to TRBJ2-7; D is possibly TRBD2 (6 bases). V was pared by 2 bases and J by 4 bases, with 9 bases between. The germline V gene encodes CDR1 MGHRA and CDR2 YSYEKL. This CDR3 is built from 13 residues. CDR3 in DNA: TGCGCCAGCAGCCAACCCGGGAGTTACGAGCAGTACTTC. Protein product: CASSQPGSYEQYF.

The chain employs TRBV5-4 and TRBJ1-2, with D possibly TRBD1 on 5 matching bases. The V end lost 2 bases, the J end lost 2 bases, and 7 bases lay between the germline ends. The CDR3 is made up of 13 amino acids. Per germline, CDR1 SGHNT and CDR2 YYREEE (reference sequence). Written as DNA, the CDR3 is TGTGCCAGCAGCTTCGGGGACAACTATGGCTACACCTTC. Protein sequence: CASSFGDNYGYTF.

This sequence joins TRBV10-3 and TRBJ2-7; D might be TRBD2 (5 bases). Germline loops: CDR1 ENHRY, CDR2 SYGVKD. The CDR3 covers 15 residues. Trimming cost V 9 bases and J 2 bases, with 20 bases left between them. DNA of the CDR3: TGTGCCATTCGACCACGTGGAACGGAGGCCTACGAGCAGTACTTC. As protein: CAIRPRGTEAYEQYF.

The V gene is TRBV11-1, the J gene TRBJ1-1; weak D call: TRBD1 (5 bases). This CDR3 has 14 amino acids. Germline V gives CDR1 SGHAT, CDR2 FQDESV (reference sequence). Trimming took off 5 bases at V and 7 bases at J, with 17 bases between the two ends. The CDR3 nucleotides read TGTGCCAGCAGCCCGGGACGTAGAAAGGGTGAAGCTTTCTTT. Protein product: CASSPGRRKGEAFF.

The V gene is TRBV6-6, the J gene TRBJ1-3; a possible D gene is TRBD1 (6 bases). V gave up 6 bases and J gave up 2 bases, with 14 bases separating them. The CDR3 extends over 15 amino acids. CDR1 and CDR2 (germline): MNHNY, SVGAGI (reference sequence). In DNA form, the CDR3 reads TGTGCCAGCAGCTCGACCGGGACAACTGGAAACACCATATATTTT. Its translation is CASSSTGTTGNTIYF.

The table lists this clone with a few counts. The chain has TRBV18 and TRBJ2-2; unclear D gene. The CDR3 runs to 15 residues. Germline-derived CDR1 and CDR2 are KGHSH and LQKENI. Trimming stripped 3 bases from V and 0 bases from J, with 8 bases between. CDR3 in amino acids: CASSPRAANTGELFF. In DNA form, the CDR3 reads TGTGCCAGCTCACCCCGGGCCGCGAACACCGGGGAGCTGTTTTTT. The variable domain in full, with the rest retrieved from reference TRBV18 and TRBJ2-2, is NAGVMQNPRHLVRRRGQEARLRCSPMKGHSHVYWYRQLPEEGLKFMVYLQKENIIDESGMPKERFSAEFPKEGPSILRIQQVVRGDSAAYFCASSPRAANTGELFFGEGSRLTVL.

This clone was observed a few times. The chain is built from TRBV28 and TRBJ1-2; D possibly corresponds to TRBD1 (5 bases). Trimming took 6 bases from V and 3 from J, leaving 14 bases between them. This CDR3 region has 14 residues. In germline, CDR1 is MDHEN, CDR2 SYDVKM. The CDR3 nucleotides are TGTGCCAGCAGGCATCAGGGTCTGGACTATGGCTACACCTTC. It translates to CASRHQGLDYGYTF.

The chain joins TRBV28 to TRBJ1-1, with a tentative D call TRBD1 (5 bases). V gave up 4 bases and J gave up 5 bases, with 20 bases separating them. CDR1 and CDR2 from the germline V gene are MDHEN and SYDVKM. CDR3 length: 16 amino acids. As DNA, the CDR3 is TGTGCCAGCAGTTCCTCGCGAGGGGCGGTAGGGACTGAAGCTTTCTTT. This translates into CASSSSRGAVGTEAFF.

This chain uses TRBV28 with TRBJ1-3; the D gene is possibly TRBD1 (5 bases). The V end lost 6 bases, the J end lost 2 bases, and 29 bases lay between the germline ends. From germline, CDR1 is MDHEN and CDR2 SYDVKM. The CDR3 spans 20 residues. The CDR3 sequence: CASSLRVTVSPTEPGNTIYF. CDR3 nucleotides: TGTGCCAGCAGCCTTAGGGTGACAGTTAGCCCTACAGAGCCTGGAAACACCATATATTTT.